The entry below describes one T cell receptor beta chain. No antigen is known for it. The data belong to a study of shared clonotypes between healthy human individuals. CD45RO-negative, CCR7-selected cells formed the naive CD8 fraction, which excluded terminally differentiated effector memory CD45RA+ cells. Study outcomes and limitations: Sampling covered nothing but blood. Tissue TCR repertoires likely differ from those found in blood. Owing to a small donor count, the genetic and exposure-history diversity represented was limited. Against clonotypes common to all four donors, non-shared ones had lower generation probabilities.

In germline, CDR1 is SGHAT, CDR2 FQDESV (reference sequence). CDR3 length: 13 residues. V dropped 8 bases and J dropped 2 bases, with 13 bases sitting between them. The run depth of the assay was deep. Repertoires were generated with immunoSEQ multiplex PCR, while TCRdb's copy carries only in-frame clones and drops some. The repertoire consists of 700,000 to 950,000 clones, with approximately 96% occurring once and the leading ten covering about 0.21%. V is TRBV11-1 and J is TRBJ2-7; D remains ambiguous. The sequence was collected from a man aged 25 to 40 in good health. Sequencing was done on a sample of naive CD8+ T cells sorted from blood. CDR3 sequence reads: CASSQEFPYEQYF. The CDR3 coding sequence is TGTGCCAGCTCCCAGGAATTTCCCTACGAGCAGTACTTC. The complete variable domain, with remaining parts taken from reference TRBV11-1 and TRBJ2-7, reads EAEVAQSPRYKITEKSQAVAFWCDPISGHATLYWYRQILGQGPELLVQFQDESVVDDSQLPKDRFSAERLKGVDSTLKIQPAELGDSAMYLCASSQEFPYEQYFGPGTRLTVT.